This T cell receptor (beta chain) was retrieved from a study of STAT5B mutations in CD4+ large granular lymphocyte leukemia. Broader study findings: The CD4+ versus CD8+ T-LGLL clonality difference may reflect limited sample size.

With regard to this clone: Antigen unknown.

V shed 6 bases, J shed 2 bases, and the junction held 10 bases outside the gene matches. This CDR3 region has 15 residues. CDR1 and CDR2 (germline): MNHEY, SVGAGI. Sequenced by immunoSEQ multiplex PCR; TCRdb stores in-frame clones only, minus some. The sample yields around 47,000 clones, 84% seen once. Controls came from buffy coats of healthy blood donors. The receptor was isolated from a human donor in good health. The V gene is TRBV6-5, the J gene TRBJ2-7, with TRBD1 identical over 7 bases. The sample comprised CD4+ T cells from blood buffy coats. CDR3 DNA sequence: TGTGCCAGCAGACTGACCGGGACAGAACCCTACGAGCAGTACTTC. Encoded protein: CASRLTGTEPYEQYF.